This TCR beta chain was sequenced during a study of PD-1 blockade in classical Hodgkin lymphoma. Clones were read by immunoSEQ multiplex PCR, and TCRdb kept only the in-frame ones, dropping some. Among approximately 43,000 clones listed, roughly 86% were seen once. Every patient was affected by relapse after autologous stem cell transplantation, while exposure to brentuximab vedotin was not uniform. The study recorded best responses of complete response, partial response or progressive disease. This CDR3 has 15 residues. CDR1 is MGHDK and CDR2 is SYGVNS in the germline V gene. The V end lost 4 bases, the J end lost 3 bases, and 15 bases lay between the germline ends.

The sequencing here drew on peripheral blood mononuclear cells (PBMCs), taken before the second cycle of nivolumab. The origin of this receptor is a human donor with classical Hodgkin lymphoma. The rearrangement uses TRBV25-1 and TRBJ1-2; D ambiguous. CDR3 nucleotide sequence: TGTGCCAGCAGTGGTCCCGACGACCGCTACTATGGCTACACCTTC. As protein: CASSGPDDRYYGYTF.